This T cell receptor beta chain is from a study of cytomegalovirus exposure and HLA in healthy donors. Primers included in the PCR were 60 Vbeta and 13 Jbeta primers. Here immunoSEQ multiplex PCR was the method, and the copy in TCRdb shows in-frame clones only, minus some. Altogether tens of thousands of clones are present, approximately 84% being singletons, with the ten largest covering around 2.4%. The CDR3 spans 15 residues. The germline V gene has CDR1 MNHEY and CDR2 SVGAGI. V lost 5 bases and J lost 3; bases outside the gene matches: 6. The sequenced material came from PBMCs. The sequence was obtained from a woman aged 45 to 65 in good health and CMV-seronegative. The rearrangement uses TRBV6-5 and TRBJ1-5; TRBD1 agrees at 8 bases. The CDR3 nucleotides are TGTGCCAGCAGTCTACAGGGGGACAACAATCAGCCCCAGCATTTT. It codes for CASSLQGDNNQPQHF.